Shown below are 32 T cell receptor beta chains from a single sample sequenced in a study of siplizumab effects on memory and regulatory T cells. Assay: immunoSEQ multiplex PCR; the TCRdb copy retains only in-frame clones and omits some. The sample records approximately 75,000 clones, roughly 93% being singletons. The specimen sequenced was CD8+ T cells sorted from blood. The receptors were gathered from a human donor in good health.

The chain has TRBV4-2 and TRBJ2-1; D gene uncertain. CDR1 LGHNA and CDR2 YNFKEQ come from the germline V gene. Deletions cut 0 bases from V and 9 bases from J, with 9 bases between. This CDR3 is built from 13 residues. CDR3 sequence (DNA): TGTGCCAGCAGCCAAGATGTGAATACTGAGCAGTTCTTC. It codes for CASSQDVNTEQFF.

The V gene is TRBV6-5, the J gene TRBJ1-1; 7 bases are a match to TRBD1. Losses at the gene ends were 7 bases for V and 2 bases for J; bases not matched to a gene: 7. Germline V gene sequence: CDR1 MNHEY, CDR2 SVGAGI. The CDR3 totals 14 residues. The CDR3 loop reads CASNADRANTEAFF. The CDR3 bases are TGTGCCAGCAACGCCGACAGGGCCAACACTGAAGCTTTCTTT.

The gene calls are TRBV4-3 and TRBJ1-2; D is unresolved. This CDR3 has 12 amino acids. CDR1 and CDR2 from the germline V gene are LGHNA and YSLEER. The V end lost 1 base, the J end lost 5 bases, and 5 bases lay between the germline ends. CDR3 DNA sequence: TGCGCCAGCAGCCAAGTCGGGTATGGCTACACCTTC. Amino acid sequence: CASSQVGYGYTF.

This rearrangement joins TRBV19 to TRBJ2-3; no clear D gene. Trimming pared 3 bases from V and 2 bases from J, leaving 15 bases between. The length of the CDR3 is 16 residues. Germline V gene sequence: CDR1 LNHDA, CDR2 SQIVND (reference sequence). The CDR3, as DNA: TGTGCCAGTAGTATGAACTCGGTGCCCTCCACAGATACGCAGTATTTT. This encodes CASSMNSVPSTDTQYF.

This chain uses TRBV7-6 with TRBJ2-7; 8 bases map to TRBD1. CDR1 is SGHVS and CDR2 is FNYEAQ in the germline V gene. Trimming cost V 1 base and J 4 bases; bases outside gene matches: 3. This CDR3 has 14 amino acids. CDR3 DNA sequence: TGTGCCAGCAGCTTAGACGGACAGGGATACGAGCAGTACTTC. It is translated as CASSLDGQGYEQYF.

The chain links TRBV27 to TRBJ1-1; TRBD1 agrees at 9 bases. Germline lookup yields CDR1 MNHEY and CDR2 SMNVEV (reference sequence). This CDR3 is 14 amino acids long. J was trimmed by 5 bases and V by 5 bases; bases with no gene match: 6. The CDR3 spells CASSLQGAQTEAFF. In DNA, the CDR3 is TGTGCCAGCAGTCTACAGGGGGCGCAGACTGAAGCTTTCTTT.

The chain employs TRBV10-3 and TRBJ2-3; weak D call: TRBD2 (5 bases). Germline CDR1 is ENHRY and CDR2 is SYGVKD. CDR3 length: 15 residues. V lost 6 bases, J lost 1 base, and 14 bases lay in between. Written as DNA, the CDR3 is TGTGCCATCAGCCGAACTAGAGACGGCACAGATACGCAGTATTTT. Translating it yields CAISRTRDGTDTQYF.

The chain employs TRBV7-6 and TRBJ2-7; the D call may be TRBD1 or TRBD2 (5 bases each). The CDR3 spans 14 residues. The germline gives CDR1 SGHVS, CDR2 FNYEAQ. Trimming stripped 5 bases from V and 6 bases from J, with 17 bases between. The CDR3 loop is CASSQTVGDGEQYF. The CDR3 DNA follows: TGTGCCAGCAGCCAAACGGTGGGGGACGGCGAGCAGTACTTC.

This clone was picked up one time. J is TRBJ2-3 and V is TRBV4-1; D gene ambiguous. Germline CDR1 MGHRA, CDR2 YSYEKL. Trimming took 4 bases from V and 2 from J, leaving 13 bases between them. The CDR3 runs 15 residues. The CDR3 DNA follows: TGCGCCAGCAGCCTTCGTGCGGACCCCACAGATACGCAGTATTTT. This codes for CASSLRADPTDTQYF.

V usage is TRBV11-1 and J usage is TRBJ1-1; D remains unclear. Trimming stripped 3 bases from V and 0 bases from J, with 8 bases between. CDR1 SGHAT and CDR2 FQDESV come from the germline V gene (reference sequence). The CDR3 sequence is 14 residues long. This CDR3 reads CASSLAGLNTEAFF. The CDR3 nucleotides are TGTGCCAGCAGCTTGGCCGGGTTGAACACTGAAGCTTTCTTT.

The V and J genes are TRBV9 and TRBJ2-7; D is possibly TRBD2 (5 bases). V was clipped by 4 bases and J by 6 bases, with 14 bases between them. Germline CDR1 is SGDLS and CDR2 is YYNGEE. The CDR3 contains 13 residues. The CDR3 here is CASSISLATEQYF. DNA for the CDR3: TGTGCCAGCAGCATCAGTCTAGCTACCGAGCAGTACTTC.

The chain uses TRBV29-1 and TRBJ2-2; D ambiguous. Germline loops: CDR1 SQVTM, CDR2 ANQGSEA. Trimming removed 3 bases from V and 3 bases from J, with 8 bases in between. This CDR3 contains 13 residues. The CDR3 protein is CSVETSYTGELFF. As DNA, the CDR3 is TGCAGCGTTGAGACCAGCTACACCGGGGAGCTGTTTTTT.

The chain links TRBV9 to TRBJ1-2, with D perhaps matching TRBD1 (6 bases). Germline V gene data show CDR1 as SGDLS and CDR2 as YYNGEE. The CDR3 spans 15 residues. V was clipped by 3 bases and J by 3 bases, with 15 bases between them. The CDR3: CASSAPGGGDYGYTF. In DNA form, the CDR3 reads TGTGCCAGCAGCGCACCGGGAGGGGGTGACTATGGCTACACCTTC.

This chain joins TRBV27 and TRBJ1-2; 8 nucleotides align to TRBD1. The length of the CDR3 is 15 residues. V was clipped by 5 bases and J by 4 bases; unmatched bases: 9. CDR1 MNHEY and CDR2 SMNVEV come from the germline V gene (reference sequence). For the CDR3, the DNA is TGTGCCAGCAGTCAGCAGGGGGCCCCAATCTATGGCTACACCTTC. Translated: CASSQQGAPIYGYTF.

The chain employs TRBV10-1 and TRBJ2-3; perhaps D is TRBD1 or TRBD2 (5 bases each). Looked up from germline, CDR1 is WNHNN and CDR2 is SYGVQD (reference sequence). The CDR3 is 12 residues long. V lost 5 bases, J lost 9 bases, and 12 bases lay in between. The CDR3 is CASSLTGDTQYF. The CDR3 nucleotides are TGCGCCAGCAGTTTAACCGGGGACACGCAGTATTTT.

This chain links TRBV19 with TRBJ2-3; 7 bases are a match to TRBD2. The germline CDR1 and CDR2 sequences are LNHDA and SQIVND (reference sequence). J was trimmed by 2 bases and V by 9 bases; bases with no gene match: 5. The CDR3 totals 13 residues. CDR3 nucleotides: TGTGCCAGCCGGGACTACCCCACAGATACGCAGTATTTT. Translating it yields CASRDYPTDTQYF. Variable domain in full (rest from reference TRBV19 and TRBJ2-3): DGGITQSPKYLFRKEGQNVTLSCEQNLNHDAMYWYRQDPGQGLRLIYYSQIVNDFQKGDIAEGYSVSREKKESFPLTVTSAQKNPTAFYLCASRDYPTDTQYFGPGTRLTVL.

The chain combines TRBV4-1 with TRBJ2-7, with TRBD1 identical over 7 bases. CDR1 is MGHRA and CDR2 is YSYEKL in the germline V gene. The CDR3 runs 15 residues. The V and J ends lost 3 bases and 1 base, in that order; junction bases with no gene match: 6. CDR3 nucleotides: TGCGCCAGCAGCCAGGCTCCAGGGGGTTCCTACGAGCAGTACTTC. This encodes CASSQAPGGSYEQYF.

The chain joins TRBV29-1 to TRBJ2-1, with TRBD1 identical over 7 bases. Germline assignment: CDR1 SQVTM and CDR2 ANQGSEA. The length of the CDR3 is 14 residues. Trimming at V came to 7 bases and at J to 2 bases, leaving 8 bases not matched to a gene. DNA of the CDR3: TGCAGCGGGGACAGAAAAAATACCTACAATGAGCAGTTCTTC. Residues: CSGDRKNTYNEQFF.

The chain carries TRBV4-1 and TRBJ1-6, with D uncertain. The germline gives CDR1 MGHRA, CDR2 YSYEKL. The CDR3 runs to 14 residues. Trimming took 3 bases from V and 10 from J, leaving 13 bases between them. The CDR3 here is CASSQTPRDSPLHF. For the CDR3, the DNA is TGCGCCAGCAGCCAGACCCCGAGAGACTCACCCCTCCACTTT.

This chain joins TRBV21-1 and TRBJ2-2; the D call TRBD1 from the table was never checked on the DNA. TRBV21-1 is termed a pseudogene. CDR3 length: 15 residues. The CDR3 protein is CASSKAQTDTGELFF. The CDR3 bases are TGTGCCAGCAGCAAAGCGCAGACAGACACCGGGGAGCTGTTTTTT.

This chain links TRBV27 with TRBJ2-1, with 7 nucleotides matching TRBD2. The CDR3 extends over 13 amino acids. V trimming: 2 bases; J trimming: 8 bases; junction bases outside the gene matches: 3. Germline CDR1 is MNHEY and CDR2 is SMNVEV (reference sequence). In nucleotides, the CDR3 is TGTGCCAGCAGTTTACTGGGGGGGTATGAGCAGTTCTTC. Translated: CASSLLGGYEQFF.

This clone was recorded once. V is TRBV5-4 and J is TRBJ2-5, with no clear D. Deletions cut 4 bases from V and 4 bases from J, with 14 bases between. Per germline, CDR1 SGHNT and CDR2 YYREEE (reference sequence). The CDR3 is made up of 14 amino acids. The CDR3 loop is CASSASVMGETQYF. The CDR3 DNA reads TGTGCCAGCAGCGCCTCGGTTATGGGAGAGACCCAGTACTTC.

The genes are TRBV2 and TRBJ2-7; 10 bases fit TRBD1. The ends lost 6 bases at V and 2 bases at J; junction bases unmatched: 10. Germline-derived CDR1 and CDR2 are SNHLY and FYNNEI. The CDR3 has 16 amino acids. CDR3 DNA: TGTGCCAGCAGGGTCCCCCGGGACAGGGGACCCTACGAGCAGTACTTC. Residues: CASRVPRDRGPYEQYF.

CDR3 in amino acids: CASSGGVSSYNEQFF. The CDR3 DNA reads TGCGCCAGCAGCGGGGGAGTTTCTTCTTACAATGAGCAGTTCTTC. The chain uses TRBV5-1 and TRBJ2-1; possibly TRBD1 or TRBD2 for D (5 bases each). The CDR3 has 15 amino acids. The V and J ends lost 4 bases and 4 bases respectively, with 15 bases between them. The germline gives CDR1 SGHRS, CDR2 YFSETQ.

This rearrangement joins TRBV19 to TRBJ2-2; TRBD2 matches 7 bases. Trimming took 7 bases from V and 2 from J; bases not matched to a gene: 7. The CDR3 extends over 15 amino acids. Germline V lookup: CDR1 LNHDA, CDR2 SQIVND (reference sequence). The CDR3 spells CASNWGGSNTGELFF. In DNA form, the CDR3 reads TGTGCCAGTAATTGGGGGGGTTCCAACACCGGGGAGCTGTTTTTT.

The J gene is TRBJ1-2, the V gene TRBV5-6; possibly TRBD1 for D (6 bases). Per germline, CDR1 SGHDT and CDR2 YYEEEE. The CDR3 covers 13 residues. V lost 0 bases, J lost 6 bases, and 9 bases lay in between. The CDR3 is CASSLESGDGYTF. The CDR3 DNA follows: TGTGCCAGCAGCTTGGAGTCAGGGGATGGCTACACCTTC.

The chain employs TRBV4-3 and TRBJ1-1, with D unresolved. The V gene's germline CDR1 is LGHNA and CDR2 YSLEER. CDR3 length: 15 amino acids. V dropped 0 bases and J dropped 6 bases, with 14 bases sitting between them. The DNA of the CDR3 is TGCGCCAGCAGCCAAGACCTTAGTGCTAGCGCTGAAGCTTTCTTT. Its protein is CASSQDLSASAEAFF.

V gene TRBV4-1 combines with J gene TRBJ1-3; D is ambiguous. The germline gives CDR1 MGHRA, CDR2 YSYEKL. Trimming left V 0 bases short and J 1 base short, with 7 bases between. The CDR3 has 15 amino acids. In DNA, the CDR3 is TGCGCCAGCAGCCAAGAGGGTTGGTCTGGAAACACCATATATTTT. It specifies CASSQEGWSGNTIYF.

This chain joins TRBV27 and TRBJ1-1; D might be TRBD1 (6 bases). The germline V and J ends were trimmed by 5 bases and 8 bases, with 9 bases remaining between them. CDR1 is MNHEY and CDR2 is SMNVEV in the germline V gene (reference sequence). The CDR3 consists of 11 residues. DNA for the CDR3: TGTGCCAGCAGTACCGGGACAGAAGCTTTCTTT. Amino acid sequence: CASSTGTEAFF.

The chain has TRBV27 and TRBJ1-1; D is perhaps TRBD1 (5 bases). CDR3 length: 15 amino acids. The germline CDR1 and CDR2 sequences are MNHEY and SMNVEV (reference sequence). V lost 0 bases to trimming and J lost 1 base, with 9 bases between them. The chain's CDR3 is CASSLSYQGNTEAFF. The CDR3 coding sequence is TGTGCCAGCAGTTTATCATACCAGGGGAACACTGAAGCTTTCTTT.

The sample holds a few counts of this clone. The chain employs TRBV19 and TRBJ2-2; no clear D gene. Between the trimmed V and J ends, which lost 1 base and 2 bases, there was a span of 5 bases. The length of the CDR3 is 14 residues. Per the germline V gene, CDR1 is LNHDA and CDR2 is SQIVND (reference sequence). The CDR3 reads CASSIGGNTGELFF. The DNA for the CDR3 is TGTGCCAGTAGTATAGGCGGCAACACCGGGGAGCTGTTTTTT. Based on the CDR3 plus reference TRBV19 and TRBJ2-2, the full variable domain is DGGITQSPKYLFRKEGQNVTLSCEQNLNHDAMYWYRQDPGQGLRLIYYSQIVNDFQKGDIAEGYSVSREKKESFPLTVTSAQKNPTAFYLCASSIGGNTGELFFGEGSRLTVL.

The gene calls are TRBV5-1 and TRBJ2-7; no firm D call. The CDR3 is made up of 13 amino acids. Germline CDR1 is SGHRS and CDR2 is YFSETQ. V was pared by 7 bases and J by 2 bases, with 13 bases between. The chain's CDR3 is CASGNGPTYEQYF. CDR3 nucleotide sequence: TGCGCCAGCGGCAACGGACCCACCTACGAGCAGTACTTC. Drawing the rest from reference TRBV5-1 and TRBJ2-7, the complete variable domain is KAGVTQTPRYLIKTRGQQVTLSCSPISGHRSVSWYQQTPGQGLQFLFEYFSETQRNKGNFPGRFSGRQFSNSRSEMNVSTLELGDSALYLCASGNGPTYEQYFGPGTRLTVT.